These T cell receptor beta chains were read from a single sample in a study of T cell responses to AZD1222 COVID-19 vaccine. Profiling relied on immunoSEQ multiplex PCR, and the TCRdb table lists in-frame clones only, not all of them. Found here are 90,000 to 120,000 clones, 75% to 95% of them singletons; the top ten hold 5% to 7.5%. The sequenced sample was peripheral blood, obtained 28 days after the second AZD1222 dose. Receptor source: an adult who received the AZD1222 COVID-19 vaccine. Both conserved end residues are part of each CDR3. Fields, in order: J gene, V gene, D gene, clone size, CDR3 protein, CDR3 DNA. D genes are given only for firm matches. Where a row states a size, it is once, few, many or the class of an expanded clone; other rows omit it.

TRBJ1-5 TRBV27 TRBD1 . CASSSGTGGGSNQPQHF TGTGCCAGCAGTTCCGGGACAGGGGGAGGTAGCAATCAGCCCCAGCATTTT
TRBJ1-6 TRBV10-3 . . CAIKSQGFGSPLHF TGTGCCATCAAATCACAGGGATTTGGTTCACCCCTCCACTTT
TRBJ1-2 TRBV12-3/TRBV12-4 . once CASTISYGYTF TGTGCCAGCACCATCTCCTATGGCTACACCTTC
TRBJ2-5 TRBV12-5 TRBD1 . CASGSGQGAAVGTQYF TGTGCTAGTGGTTCCGGACAGGGGGCCGCGGTCGGGACCCAGTACTTC
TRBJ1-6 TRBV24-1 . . CATSPRGSQNSPLHF TGTGCCACCAGTCCCAGGGGATCTCAGAATTCACCCCTCCACTTT
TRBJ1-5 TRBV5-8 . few CASSSYPADSNQPQHF TGTGCCAGCAGCTCATACCCAGCGGATAGCAATCAGCCCCAGCATTTT
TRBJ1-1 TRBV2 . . CASRQDLNTEAFF TGTGCCAGCAGACAGGACCTAAACACTGAAGCTTTCTTT
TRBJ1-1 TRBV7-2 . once CASANTEAFF TGTGCCAGCGCCAACACTGAAGCTTTCTTT
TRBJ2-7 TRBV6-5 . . CASRDRFDYEQYF TGTGCCAGCAGAGACCGATTTGACTACGAGCAGTACTTC
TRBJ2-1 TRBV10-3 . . CAIATREGYNEQFF TGTGCCATCGCCACGAGAGAGGGGTACAATGAGCAGTTCTTC
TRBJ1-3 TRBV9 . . CASSFRPSSGNTIYF TGTGCCAGCAGCTTTAGACCGAGCTCTGGAAACACCATATATTTT
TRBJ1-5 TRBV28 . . CASSLEGGWWPQHF TGTGCCAGCAGTTTAGAGGGGGGCTGGTGGCCCCAGCATTTT
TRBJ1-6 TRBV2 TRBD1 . CASSEGTGRSPLHF TGTGCCAGCAGTGAGGGGACAGGTCGATCACCCCTCCACTTT
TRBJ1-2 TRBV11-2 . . CASSLDLSGLDGYTF TGTGCCAGCAGCTTAGATCTTTCGGGGCTGGATGGCTACACCTTC
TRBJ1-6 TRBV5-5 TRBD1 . CASSFTPSQGSLDSPLHF TGTGCCAGCAGTTTCACACCCTCACAGGGGAGTTTAGATTCACCCCTCCACTTT
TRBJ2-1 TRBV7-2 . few CASSSRAPPYNEQFF TGTGCCAGCAGCTCCCGAGCCCCCCCCTACAATGAGCAGTTCTTC
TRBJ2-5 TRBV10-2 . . CASSERGLQETQYF TGCGCCAGCAGTGAACGGGGGCTCCAAGAGACCCAGTACTTC